Given below is one TCR beta chain in context. Primers: 60 Vbeta forward and 13 Jbeta reverse. The protocol was immunoSEQ multiplex PCR, while the TCRdb copy is restricted to in-frame clones and leaves out a portion. This listing includes 70,000 or so clones. The data derive from a study of cytomegalovirus exposure and HLA in healthy donors. The CDR3 length is 18 residues. The germline CDR1 and CDR2 sequences are KGHSH and LQKENI. V was pared by 6 bases and J by 4 bases, with 22 bases between. The chain is built from TRBV18 and TRBJ1-6; D not resolved. Sequencing used PBMCs. The source of this sequence is a man between 40 and 49 years old in good health and CMV-seronegative. For the CDR3, the DNA is TGTGCCAGCTCCATCCTTTCCGGGAGAAGCGGGTATAATTCACCCCTCCACTTT. Its translation: CASSILSGRSGYNSPLHF. The whole variable domain, remainder taken from reference TRBV18 and TRBJ1-6, is NAGVMQNPRHLVRRRGQEARLRCSPMKGHSHVYWYRQLPEEGLKFMVYLQKENIIDESGMPKERFSAEFPKEGPSILRIQQVVRGDSAAYFCASSILSGRSGYNSPLHFGNGTRLTVT.